This entry lists 14 T cell receptor beta chains sequenced from one sample in a study of identical twins. TCRdb independently ran MiXCR on the 5' RACE reads; one entry per CDR3 protein. The table lists some 730,000 distinct CDR3 sequences, about 20% of them singletons. The sample was also linked to a second study, of T cells expressing NK-cell markers.

Sequenced material: PBMCs. These receptors were obtained from a woman aged 18-29 years in good health.

This sequence joins TRBV20-1 and TRBJ2-7, with D possibly TRBD1 on 6 matching bases. The CDR3 extends over 12 amino acids. The germline V gene has CDR1 DFQATT and CDR2 SNEGSKA (reference sequence). The ends were cut back, 5 bases at V and 3 bases at J, with 11 bases in the middle. DNA for the CDR3: TGCAGTGCTTCCCGGGACAACTACGAGCAGTACTTC. Its protein product is CSASRDNYEQYF.

Only a few counts were recorded for this clonotype. The CDR3 reads CASSERLAGVETQYF. CDR3 nucleotide sequence: TGCGCCAGCAGTGAGAGGCTAGCGGGAGTGGAGACCCAGTACTTC. The chain has TRBV10-2 and TRBJ2-5; 10 bases fit TRBD2. Germline CDR1 WSHSY, CDR2 SAAADI. The CDR3 is 15 amino acids. V lost 2 bases to trimming and J lost 5 bases; unmatched junction nucleotides: 5.

This chain uses TRBV29-1 with TRBJ2-3; possible D gene TRBD2, 5 bases. The CDR3 loop spans 16 amino acids. Germline V gene sequence: CDR1 SQVTM, CDR2 ANQGSEA. Trimming removed 0 bases at V and 1 base at J, with 14 bases between. Here the CDR3 reads CSVEDPSGSRTDTQYF. CDR3 DNA: TGCAGCGTTGAAGATCCCAGCGGATCCCGCACAGATACGCAGTATTTT.

This rearrangement joins TRBV9 to TRBJ1-1; D is ambiguous. CDR3 length: 13 residues. The germline V gene has CDR1 SGDLS and CDR2 YYNGEE. The V end was cut by 1 base, the J end by 6 bases, with 10 bases between. CDR3 nucleotide sequence: TGTGCCAGCAGCGTATCCAGTAGTGCTGAAGCTTTCTTT. It translates to CASSVSSSAEAFF.

This clonotype was seen a few times. V and J are TRBV5-6 and TRBJ2-7; no definite D call. This CDR3 is 12 amino acids long. Germline CDR1 is SGHDT and CDR2 is YYEEEE. Trimming took off 6 bases at V and 2 bases at J, with 9 bases between the two ends. The CDR3 bases are TGTGCCAGCATGGGTCCTACCTACGAGCAGTACTTC. Protein sequence: CASMGPTYEQYF. Using reference TRBV5-6 and TRBJ2-7 for the parts outside the CDR3, the full variable domain is DAGVTQSPTHLIKTRGQQVTLRCSPKSGHDTVSWYQQALGQGPQFIFQYYEEEERQRGNFPDRFSGHQFPNYSSELNVNALLLGDSALYLCASMGPTYEQYFGPGTRLTVT.

This clonotype was counted between two and nine times. The chain employs TRBV4-3 and TRBJ2-7; TRBD2 is a possible D gene (5 bases). V was cut by 0 bases and J by 9 bases, with 12 bases left in between. Germline V gene data show CDR1 as LGHNA and CDR2 as YSLEER. The CDR3 has 13 amino acids. The CDR3: CASSQDSDAGQYF. The CDR3 DNA follows: TGCGCCAGCAGCCAAGATTCTGATGCGGGGCAGTACTTC.

This clonotype came up many times. Germline and junction disagree at one end, which may indicate a read error. The gene calls are TRBV5-1 and TRBJ2-7, with D perhaps TRBD2 (5 bases). CDR1 and CDR2 from the germline V gene are SGHRS and YFSETQ. The CDR3 loop spans 13 amino acids. The CDR3, as DNA: TGTGCCAGCAGCTTCGGGGACTCCTACGAGCAGTACTTC. It encodes CASSFGDSYEQYF.

This clonotype was seen a handful of times. This sequence joins TRBV29-1 and TRBJ2-3; D call uncertain. Germline assignment: CDR1 SQVTM and CDR2 ANQGSEA. This CDR3 comprises 12 residues. Trimming removed 6 bases at V and 2 bases at J, with 9 bases between. The CDR3 region is CSVVPNTDTQYF. CDR3 in DNA: TGCAGCGTAGTTCCTAACACAGATACGCAGTATTTT.

This clonotype was found once. This rearrangement joins TRBV7-2 to TRBJ2-5; unclear D gene. The CDR3 has 14 amino acids. V was clipped by 6 bases and J by 1 base, with 12 bases between them. Germline assignment: CDR1 SGHTA and CDR2 FQGNSA. The CDR3 DNA sequence: TGTGCCAGCAGTGCTAGACTGGTCCAAGAGACCCAGTACTTC. It encodes CASSARLVQETQYF.

This clonotype was seen a few times. The chain links TRBV10-3 to TRBJ2-6, with D possibly being TRBD2 (5 bases). Germline-derived CDR1 and CDR2 are ENHRY and SYGVKD. V was clipped by 5 bases and J by 1 base, with 15 bases between them. CDR3 length: 17 amino acids. CDR3 sequence (DNA): TGTGCCATCAGTCGGGGTATGTCTGGATCTGGGGCCAACGTCCTGACTTTC. It encodes CAISRGMSGSGANVLTF.

J is TRBJ1-5 and V is TRBV10-3; D gene uncertain. The V end lost 10 bases, the J end lost 2 bases, and 27 bases lay between the germline ends. Germline V gene data show CDR1 as ENHRY and CDR2 as SYGVKD. The CDR3 spans 18 residues. In nucleotides, the CDR3 is TGTGCCACCAGCACGTATGGAAGGCGGGAAGACGGCAATCAGCCCCAGCATTTT. This gives the protein CATSTYGRREDGNQPQHF.

This clonotype was counted ten times or more. The chain is built from TRBV6-1 and TRBJ1-2; TRBD1 aligns across 9 bases. This CDR3 is 15 amino acids long. From germline, CDR1 is MNHNS and CDR2 SASEGT. After removal of 7 bases from V and 2 bases from J, the junction contained 8 bases not matched to a gene. This CDR3 reads CASTGSQGANYGYTF. The CDR3 DNA follows: TGTGCCAGCACTGGCTCACAGGGGGCGAACTATGGCTACACCTTC.

This clonotype turned up a few times. The J gene is TRBJ2-3, the V gene TRBV6-1; 12 bases match TRBD1. Germline assignment: CDR1 MNHNS and CDR2 SASEGT. V was clipped by 0 bases and J by 14 bases; unmatched bases: 6. The CDR3 covers 14 residues. Here the CDR3 reads CASSEAAGTGGAYF. For the CDR3, the DNA is TGTGCCAGCAGTGAAGCTGCAGGGACAGGGGGCGCGTATTTT.

This clonotype was counted only a few times. The chain carries TRBV6-2 or TRBV6-3 and TRBJ2-7; 7 bases map to TRBD2. The junction had 12 bases not matched to a gene; V was cut back by 7 bases and J by 6 bases. Germline CDR1 reads MNHEY; CDR2 reads SVGEGT. This CDR3 spans 14 amino acids. CDR3: CASIRAGSLGEQYF. Written as DNA, the CDR3 is TGTGCCAGCATCAGAGCGGGAAGTTTAGGCGAGCAGTACTTC.